What follows is one TCR beta chain and its context. The germline V gene has CDR1 LNHDA and CDR2 SQIVND (reference sequence). V was pared by 9 bases and J by 0 bases, with 9 bases of the junction left unmatched. The CDR3 runs 15 residues. Clones were sequenced by immunoSEQ multiplex PCR, and TCRdb holds only the in-frame ones, with some missing. The sample contains more than 80,000 clones, approximately 95% of which appear only once. This specimen belongs to a study of control samples from healthy donors and cancer patients. The V gene is TRBV19, the J gene TRBJ2-3; 7 nucleotides align to TRBD2. The TCR was taken from a man aged 18 to 30 in good health. What was sequenced was blood. The CDR3 DNA reads TGTGCCAGCGGAGTCCGTAGCGGGAGCACAGATACGCAGTATTTT. Translation gives CASGVRSGSTDTQYF.